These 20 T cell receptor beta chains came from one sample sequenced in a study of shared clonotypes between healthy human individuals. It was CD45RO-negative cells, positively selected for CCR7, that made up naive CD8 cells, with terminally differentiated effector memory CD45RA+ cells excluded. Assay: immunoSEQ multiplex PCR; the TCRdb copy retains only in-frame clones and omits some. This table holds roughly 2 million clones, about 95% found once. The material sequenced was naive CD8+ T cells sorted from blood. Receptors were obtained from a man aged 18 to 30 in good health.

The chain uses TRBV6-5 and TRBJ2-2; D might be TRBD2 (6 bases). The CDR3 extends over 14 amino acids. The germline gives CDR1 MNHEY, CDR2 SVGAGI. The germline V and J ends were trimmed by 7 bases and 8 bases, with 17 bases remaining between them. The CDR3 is CASTPIGGTGELFF. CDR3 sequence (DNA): TGTGCCAGCACCCCCATCGGGGGAACGGGGGAGCTGTTTTTT.

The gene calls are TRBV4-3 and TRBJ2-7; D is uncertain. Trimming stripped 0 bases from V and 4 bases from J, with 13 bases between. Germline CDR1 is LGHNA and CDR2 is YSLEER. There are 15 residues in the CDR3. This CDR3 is CASSQDRSRGYEQYF. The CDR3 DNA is TGCGCCAGCAGCCAAGATCGTTCCCGTGGATACGAGCAGTACTTC.

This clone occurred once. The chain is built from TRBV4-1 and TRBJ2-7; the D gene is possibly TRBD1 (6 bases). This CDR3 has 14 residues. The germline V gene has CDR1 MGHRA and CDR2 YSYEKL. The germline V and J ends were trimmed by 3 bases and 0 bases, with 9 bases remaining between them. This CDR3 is CASSHRQASYEQYF. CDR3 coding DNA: TGCGCCAGCAGCCATCGACAGGCCTCCTACGAGCAGTACTTC.

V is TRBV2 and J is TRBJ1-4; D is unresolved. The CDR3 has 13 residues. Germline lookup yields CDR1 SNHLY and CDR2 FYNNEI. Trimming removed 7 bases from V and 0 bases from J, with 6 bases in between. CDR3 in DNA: TGTGCCAGCAAGGCCGCAACTAATGAAAAACTGTTTTTT. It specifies CASKAATNEKLFF.

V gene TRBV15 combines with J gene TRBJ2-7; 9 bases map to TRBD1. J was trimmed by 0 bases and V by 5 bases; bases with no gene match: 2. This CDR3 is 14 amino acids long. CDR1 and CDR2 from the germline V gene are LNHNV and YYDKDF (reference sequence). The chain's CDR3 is CATSSDRGSYEQYF. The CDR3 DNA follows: TGTGCCACCAGCTCGGACAGGGGCTCCTACGAGCAGTACTTC.

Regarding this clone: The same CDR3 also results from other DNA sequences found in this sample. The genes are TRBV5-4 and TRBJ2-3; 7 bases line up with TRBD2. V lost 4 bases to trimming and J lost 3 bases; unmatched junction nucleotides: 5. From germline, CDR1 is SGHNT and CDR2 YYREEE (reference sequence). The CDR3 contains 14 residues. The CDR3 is CASSRTRGTDTQYF. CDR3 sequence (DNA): TGTGCCAGCAGCCGGACTAGGGGAACAGATACGCAGTATTTT.

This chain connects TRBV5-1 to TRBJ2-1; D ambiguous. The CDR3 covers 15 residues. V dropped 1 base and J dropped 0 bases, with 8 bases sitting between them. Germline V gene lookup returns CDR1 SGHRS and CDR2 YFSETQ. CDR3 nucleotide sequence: TGCGCCAGCAGCTTGATCCCTAGCTCCTACAATGAGCAGTTCTTC. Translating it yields CASSLIPSSYNEQFF. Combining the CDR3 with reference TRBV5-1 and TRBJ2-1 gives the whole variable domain KAGVTQTPRYLIKTRGQQVTLSCSPISGHRSVSWYQQTPGQGLQFLFEYFSETQRNKGNFPGRFSGRQFSNSRSEMNVSTLELGDSALYLCASSLIPSSYNEQFFGPGTRLTVL.

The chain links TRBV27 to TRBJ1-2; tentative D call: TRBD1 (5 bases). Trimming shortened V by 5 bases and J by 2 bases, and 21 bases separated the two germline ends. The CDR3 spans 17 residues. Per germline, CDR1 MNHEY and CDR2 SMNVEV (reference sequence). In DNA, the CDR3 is TGTGCCAGCAGTCCCTCGGATGTGGGGGTGGGCAACTATGGCTACACCTTC. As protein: CASSPSDVGVGNYGYTF.

The CDR3 loop is CASSAQLKSGYNYGYTF. The CDR3 coding sequence is TGCGCCAGCAGCGCACAACTGAAATCGGGCTATAACTATGGCTACACCTTC. The V and J genes are TRBV5-1 and TRBJ1-2, with unresolved D. Germline CDR1 and CDR2: SGHRS and YFSETQ. The CDR3 loop spans 17 amino acids. V lost 4 bases and J 1 base, leaving 20 bases between the germline ends.

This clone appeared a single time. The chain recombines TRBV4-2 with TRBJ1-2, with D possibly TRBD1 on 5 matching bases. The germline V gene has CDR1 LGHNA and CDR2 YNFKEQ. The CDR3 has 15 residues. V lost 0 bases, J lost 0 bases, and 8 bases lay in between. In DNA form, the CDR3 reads TGTGCCAGCAGCCAAGAGGACATGGCTAACTATGGCTACACCTTC. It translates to CASSQEDMANYGYTF.

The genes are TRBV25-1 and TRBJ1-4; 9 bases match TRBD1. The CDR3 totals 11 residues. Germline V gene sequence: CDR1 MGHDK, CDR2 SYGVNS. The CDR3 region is CATTGGGKLFF. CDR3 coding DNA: TGTGCTACGACAGGGGGTGGAAAACTGTTTTTT. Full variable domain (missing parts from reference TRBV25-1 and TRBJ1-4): EADIYQTPRYLVIGTGKKITLECSQTMGHDKMYWYQQDPGMELHLIHYSYGVNSTEKGDLSSESTVSRIRTEHFPLTLESARPSHTSQYLCATTGGGKLFFGSGTQLSVL.

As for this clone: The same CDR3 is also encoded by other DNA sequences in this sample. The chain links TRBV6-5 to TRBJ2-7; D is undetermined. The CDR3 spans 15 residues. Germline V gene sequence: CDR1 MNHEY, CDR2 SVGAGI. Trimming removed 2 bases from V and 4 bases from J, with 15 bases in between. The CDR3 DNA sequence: TGTGCCAGCAGTTACGGCTCGGGTAGGGCGTACGAGCAGTACTTC. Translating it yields CASSYGSGRAYEQYF.

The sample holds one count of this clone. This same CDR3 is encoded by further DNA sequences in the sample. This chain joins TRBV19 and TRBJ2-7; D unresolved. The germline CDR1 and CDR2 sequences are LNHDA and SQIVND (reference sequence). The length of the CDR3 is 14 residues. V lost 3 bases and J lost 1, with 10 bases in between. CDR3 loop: CASSIVGLSYEQYF. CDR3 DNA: TGTGCCAGTAGTATTGTCGGGTTATCCTACGAGCAGTACTTC.

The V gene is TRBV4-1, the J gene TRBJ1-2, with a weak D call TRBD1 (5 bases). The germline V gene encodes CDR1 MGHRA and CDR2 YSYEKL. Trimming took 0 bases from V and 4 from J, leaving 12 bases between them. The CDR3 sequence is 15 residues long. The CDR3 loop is CASSQEKGIGYGYTF. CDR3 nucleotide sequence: TGCGCCAGCAGCCAAGAGAAGGGGATTGGCTATGGCTACACCTTC.

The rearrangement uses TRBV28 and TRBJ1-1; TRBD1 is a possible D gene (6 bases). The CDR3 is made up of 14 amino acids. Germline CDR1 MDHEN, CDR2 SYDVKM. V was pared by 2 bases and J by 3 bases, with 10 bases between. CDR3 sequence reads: CASSLPEGDTEAFF. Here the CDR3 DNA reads TGTGCCAGCAGTTTACCGGAGGGGGACACTGAAGCTTTCTTT.

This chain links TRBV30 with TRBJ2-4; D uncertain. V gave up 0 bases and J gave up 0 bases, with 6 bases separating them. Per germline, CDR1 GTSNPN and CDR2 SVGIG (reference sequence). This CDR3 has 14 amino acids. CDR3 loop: CAWSVPLAKNIQYF. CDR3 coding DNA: TGTGCCTGGAGTGTCCCCCTAGCCAAAAACATTCAGTACTTC.

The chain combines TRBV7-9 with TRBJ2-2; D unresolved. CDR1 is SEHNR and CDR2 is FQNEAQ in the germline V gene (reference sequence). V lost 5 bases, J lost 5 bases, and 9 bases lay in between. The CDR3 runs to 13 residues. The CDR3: CASSLYRTGELFF. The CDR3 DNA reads TGTGCCAGCAGCCTCTATCGTACCGGGGAGCTGTTTTTT. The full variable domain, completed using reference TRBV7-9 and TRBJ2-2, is DTGVSQNPRHKITKRGQNVTFRCDPISEHNRLYWYRQTLGQGPEFLTYFQNEAQLEKSRLLSDRFSAERPKGSFSTLEIQRTEQGDSAMYLCASSLYRTGELFFGEGSRLTVL.

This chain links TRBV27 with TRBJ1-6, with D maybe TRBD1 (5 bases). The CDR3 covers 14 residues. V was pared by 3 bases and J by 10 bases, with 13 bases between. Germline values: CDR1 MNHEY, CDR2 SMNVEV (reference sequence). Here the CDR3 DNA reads TGTGCCAGCAGTTTGGGGGTAGCACAATCACCCCTCCACTTT. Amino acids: CASSLGVAQSPLHF.

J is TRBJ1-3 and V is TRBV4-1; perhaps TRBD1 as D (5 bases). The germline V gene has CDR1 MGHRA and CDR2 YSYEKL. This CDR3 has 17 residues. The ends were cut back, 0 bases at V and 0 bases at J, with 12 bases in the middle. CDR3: CASSQDPDRISGNTIYF. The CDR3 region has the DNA TGCGCCAGCAGCCAAGACCCCGACAGAATCTCTGGAAACACCATATATTTT.

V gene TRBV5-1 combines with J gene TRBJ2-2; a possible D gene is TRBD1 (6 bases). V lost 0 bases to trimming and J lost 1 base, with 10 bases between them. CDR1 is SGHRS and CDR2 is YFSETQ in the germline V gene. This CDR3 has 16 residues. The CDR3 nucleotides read TGCGCCAGCAGCTTGGGGACAGTAAAGAACACCGGGGAGCTGTTTTTT. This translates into CASSLGTVKNTGELFF.